This entry is about one T cell receptor (beta chain). The antigen is unknown. Missing from this donor's record is the CMV serostatus. This sample was included in a study of cytomegalovirus exposure and HLA in healthy donors. The PCR had 60 Vbeta and 13 Jbeta primers. The repertoire was sequenced with immunoSEQ multiplex PCR; TCRdb's copy has only in-frame clones and lacks some. Of roughly 100,000 clones listed, 63% are singletons. Notes on the study in general: Among TCR beta chains, those listed as cytomegalovirus-associated numbered fewer than 200.

The ends were cut back, 4 bases at V and 0 bases at J, with 11 bases in the middle. The CDR3 extends over 15 amino acids. Germline loops: CDR1 SGHRS, CDR2 YFSETQ. Source material: PBMCs. The sequence was collected from a human donor in good health. This chain links TRBV5-1 with TRBJ2-1, with a possible D match to TRBD1 (6 bases). The CDR3 reads CASSTGTTSYNEQFF. CDR3 coding DNA: TGCGCCAGCAGCACCGGGACAACCTCCTACAATGAGCAGTTCTTC.